This record looks at one T cell receptor beta chain sequence and its context. In the authors' methods: Reference gene primer amplification yielded estimated nucleated cell counts. TCRdb's copy holds only in-frame clones and misses some; the assay was immunoSEQ multiplex PCR. That table is the source of V, J and clone size, and D and trimming were worked out from the DNA. Counted here are 200,000 to 300,000 clones, over 70% occurring once; the ten biggest clones make up approximately 1.6%. This entry is derived from a study of blood T cell repertoires in COVID-19. Study in general: Material from acute and convalescent COVID-19 was sourced from the United States, Italy and Spain. T cells, B-cell-depleted T cells, or PBMCs supplied cDNA or gDNA.

Trimming shortened V by 5 bases and J by 3 bases, and 10 bases separated the two germline ends. Germline loops: CDR1 LNHDA, CDR2 SQIVND (reference sequence). CDR3 size: 13 residues. The V and J genes are TRBV19 and TRBJ1-1; D remains unclear. Sequenced sample: peripheral blood. The clonotype comes from a woman between 40 and 55 years old who had recovered from COVID-19. CDR3 DNA: TGTGCCAGTAGTCCCGGAGGGTACACTGAAGCTTTCTTT. Its translation is CASSPGGYTEAFF.